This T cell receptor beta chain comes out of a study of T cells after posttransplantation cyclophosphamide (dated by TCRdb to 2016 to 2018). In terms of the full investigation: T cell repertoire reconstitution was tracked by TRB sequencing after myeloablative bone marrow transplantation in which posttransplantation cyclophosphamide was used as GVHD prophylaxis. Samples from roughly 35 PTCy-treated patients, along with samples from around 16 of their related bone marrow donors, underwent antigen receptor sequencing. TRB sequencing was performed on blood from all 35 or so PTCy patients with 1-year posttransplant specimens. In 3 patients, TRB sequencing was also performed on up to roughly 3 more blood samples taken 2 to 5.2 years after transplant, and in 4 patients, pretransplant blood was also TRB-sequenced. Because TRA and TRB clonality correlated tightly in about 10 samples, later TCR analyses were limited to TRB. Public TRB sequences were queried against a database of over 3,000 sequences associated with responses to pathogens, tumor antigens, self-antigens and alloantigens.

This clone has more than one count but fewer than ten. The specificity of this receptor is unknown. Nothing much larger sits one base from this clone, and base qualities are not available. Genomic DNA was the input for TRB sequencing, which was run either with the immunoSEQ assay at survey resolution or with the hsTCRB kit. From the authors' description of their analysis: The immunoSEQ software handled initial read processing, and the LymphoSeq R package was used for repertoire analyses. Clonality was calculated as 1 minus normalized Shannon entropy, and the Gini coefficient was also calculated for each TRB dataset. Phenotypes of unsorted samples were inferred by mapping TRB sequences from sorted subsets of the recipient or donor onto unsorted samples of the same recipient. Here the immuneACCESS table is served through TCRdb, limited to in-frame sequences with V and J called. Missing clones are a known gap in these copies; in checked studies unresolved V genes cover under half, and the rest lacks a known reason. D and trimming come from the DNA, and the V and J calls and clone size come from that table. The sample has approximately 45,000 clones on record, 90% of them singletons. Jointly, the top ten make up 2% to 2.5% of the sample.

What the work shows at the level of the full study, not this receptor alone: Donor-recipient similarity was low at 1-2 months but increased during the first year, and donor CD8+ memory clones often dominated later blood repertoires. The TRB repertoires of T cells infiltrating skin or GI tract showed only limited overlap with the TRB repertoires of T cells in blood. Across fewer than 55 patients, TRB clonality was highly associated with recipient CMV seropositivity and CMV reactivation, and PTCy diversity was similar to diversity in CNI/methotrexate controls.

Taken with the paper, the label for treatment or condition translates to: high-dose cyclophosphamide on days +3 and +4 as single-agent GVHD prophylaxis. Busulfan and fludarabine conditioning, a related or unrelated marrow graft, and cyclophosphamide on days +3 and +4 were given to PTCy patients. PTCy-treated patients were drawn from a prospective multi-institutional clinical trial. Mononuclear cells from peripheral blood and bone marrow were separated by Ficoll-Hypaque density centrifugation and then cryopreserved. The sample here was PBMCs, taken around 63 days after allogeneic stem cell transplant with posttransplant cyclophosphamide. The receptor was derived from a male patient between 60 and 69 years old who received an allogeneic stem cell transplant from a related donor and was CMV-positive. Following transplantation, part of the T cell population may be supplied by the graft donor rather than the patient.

The sequence in DNA is TGTGCCAGCACTCCCGAAGGGGTTGGATATGGCTACACCTTC. It translates as CASTPEGVGYGYTF. The V and J genes are TRBV6-6 and TRBJ1-2; TRBD1 is a weak D gene call, 5 bases matching. Via the germline V gene (reference sequence), CDR1 is MNHNY and CDR2 SVGAGI. V loses 7 bases of germline sequence and J loses 5 bases, and the interval between the two ends is 17 bases. Inclusive of the bounding cysteine and phenylalanine, the CDR3 is 14 residues long. The sequence is cut down to CDR3 DNA, 42 bases in frame from base 1.